This T cell receptor (beta chain) was documented in a study of blood T cell repertoires in COVID-19. On the study more broadly: Samples representing acute and convalescent COVID-19 were sourced from the United States, Italy and Spain. The cDNA or gDNA used as material had been derived from T cells, B-cell-depleted T cells, or PBMCs.

In the authors' workflow: Nucleated cell number was recorded as an estimate derived from reference gene primer amplification. Some clones are missing from TCRdb's copy, which holds only in-frame ones; the method was immunoSEQ multiplex PCR. Clonal size and the V and J genes are those of that table, whereas D and trimming came from the DNA. Here the sample spans roughly 200,000 clones, roughly 80% being singletons. CDR3 length: 12 amino acids. Deletions cut 2 bases from V and 3 bases from J, with 2 bases between. CDR1 and CDR2 (germline): SGHTA, FQGNSA. What was sequenced was peripheral blood. The V gene is TRBV7-2, the J gene TRBJ1-5; D is unresolved. The sequence derives from a human donor in a cohort sampled during active COVID-19. The CDR3: CASSLYNQPQHF. The DNA of the CDR3 is TGTGCCAGCAGCTTATACAATCAGCCCCAGCATTTT.